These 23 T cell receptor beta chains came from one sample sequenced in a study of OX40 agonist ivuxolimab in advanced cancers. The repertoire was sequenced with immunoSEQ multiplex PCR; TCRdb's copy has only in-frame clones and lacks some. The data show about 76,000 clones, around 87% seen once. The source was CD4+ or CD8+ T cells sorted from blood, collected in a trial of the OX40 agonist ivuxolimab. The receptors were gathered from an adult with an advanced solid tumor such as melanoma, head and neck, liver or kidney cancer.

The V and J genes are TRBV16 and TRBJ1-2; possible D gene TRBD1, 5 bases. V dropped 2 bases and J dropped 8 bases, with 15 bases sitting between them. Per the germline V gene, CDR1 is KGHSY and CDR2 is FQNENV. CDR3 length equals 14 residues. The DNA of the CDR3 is TGTGCCAGCAGCCAACGGCCGGGGGATGGAGGCTACACCTTC. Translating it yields CASSQRPGDGGYTF.

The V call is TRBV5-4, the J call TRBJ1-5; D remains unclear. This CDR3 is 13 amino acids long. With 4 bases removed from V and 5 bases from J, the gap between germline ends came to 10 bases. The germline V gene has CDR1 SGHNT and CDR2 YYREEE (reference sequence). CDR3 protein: CASSLGFDQPQHF. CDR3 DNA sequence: TGTGCCAGCAGCCTTGGATTCGATCAGCCCCAGCATTTT.

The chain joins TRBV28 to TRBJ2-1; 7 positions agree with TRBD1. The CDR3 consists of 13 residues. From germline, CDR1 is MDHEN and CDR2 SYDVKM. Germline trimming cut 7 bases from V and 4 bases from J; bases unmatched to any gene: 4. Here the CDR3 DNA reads TGTGCCAGCAACAGGGGTGGGTACAATGAGCAGTTCTTC. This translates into CASNRGGYNEQFF. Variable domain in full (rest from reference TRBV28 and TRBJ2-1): DVKVTQSSRYLVKRTGEKVFLECVQDMDHENMFWYRQDPGLGLRLIYFSYDVKMKEKGDIPEGYSVSREKKERFSLILESASTNQTSMYLCASNRGGYNEQFFGPGTRLTVL.

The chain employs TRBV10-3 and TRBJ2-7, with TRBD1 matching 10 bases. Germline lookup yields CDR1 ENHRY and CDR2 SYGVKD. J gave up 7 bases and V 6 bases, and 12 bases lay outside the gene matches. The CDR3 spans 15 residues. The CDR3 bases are TGTGCCATCAGCGAACCGGGACAGGGGCCGCGTGAGCAGTACTTC. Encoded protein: CAISEPGQGPREQYF.

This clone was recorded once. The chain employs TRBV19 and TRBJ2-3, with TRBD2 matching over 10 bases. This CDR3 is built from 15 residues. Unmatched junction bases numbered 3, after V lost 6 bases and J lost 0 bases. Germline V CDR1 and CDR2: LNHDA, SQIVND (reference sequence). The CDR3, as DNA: TGTGCCAGTAGCGGACTAGCGGCTAGCACAGATACGCAGTATTTT. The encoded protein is CASSGLAASTDTQYF.

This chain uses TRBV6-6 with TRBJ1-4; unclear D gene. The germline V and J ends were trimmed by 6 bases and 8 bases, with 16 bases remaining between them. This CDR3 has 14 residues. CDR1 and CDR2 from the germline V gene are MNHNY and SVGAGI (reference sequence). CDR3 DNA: TGTGCCAGCAGCGAGGACCCTCGGCGCGAAAAACTGTTTTTT. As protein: CASSEDPRREKLFF.

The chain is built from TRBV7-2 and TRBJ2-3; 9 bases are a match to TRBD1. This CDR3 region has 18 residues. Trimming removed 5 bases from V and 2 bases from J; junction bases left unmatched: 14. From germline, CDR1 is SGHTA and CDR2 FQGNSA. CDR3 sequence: CASSPTGTGFGDTDTQYF. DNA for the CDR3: TGTGCCAGCAGCCCCACCGGGACAGGGTTTGGGGACACAGATACGCAGTATTTT.

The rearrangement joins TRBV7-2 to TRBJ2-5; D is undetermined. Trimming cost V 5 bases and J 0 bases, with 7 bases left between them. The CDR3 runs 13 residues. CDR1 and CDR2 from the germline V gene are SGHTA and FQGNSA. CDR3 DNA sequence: TGTGCCAGCAGCCCCCCGAACCAAGAGACCCAGTACTTC. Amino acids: CASSPPNQETQYF.

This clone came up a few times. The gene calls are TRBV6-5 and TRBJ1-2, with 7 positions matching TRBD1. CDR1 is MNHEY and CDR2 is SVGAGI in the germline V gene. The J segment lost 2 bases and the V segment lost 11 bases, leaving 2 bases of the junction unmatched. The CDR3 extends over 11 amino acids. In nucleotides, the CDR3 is TGTGCCGTACAGGGGAACTATGGCTACACCTTC. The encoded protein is CAVQGNYGYTF.

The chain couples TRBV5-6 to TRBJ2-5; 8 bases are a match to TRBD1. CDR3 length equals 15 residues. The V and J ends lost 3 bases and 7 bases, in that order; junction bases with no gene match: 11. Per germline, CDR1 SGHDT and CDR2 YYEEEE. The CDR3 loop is CASSYRTGPFGTQYF. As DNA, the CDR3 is TGTGCCAGCAGCTATCGGACAGGGCCTTTTGGGACCCAGTACTTC. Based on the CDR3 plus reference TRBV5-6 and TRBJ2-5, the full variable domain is DAGVTQSPTHLIKTRGQQVTLRCSPKSGHDTVSWYQQALGQGPQFIFQYYEEEERQRGNFPDRFSGHQFPNYSSELNVNALLLGDSALYLCASSYRTGPFGTQYFGPGTRLLVL.

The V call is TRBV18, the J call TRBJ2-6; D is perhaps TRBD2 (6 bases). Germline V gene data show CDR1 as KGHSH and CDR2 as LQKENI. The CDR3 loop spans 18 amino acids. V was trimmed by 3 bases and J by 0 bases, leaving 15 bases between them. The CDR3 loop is CASSPGAGSSSGANVLTF. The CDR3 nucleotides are TGTGCCAGCTCACCCGGGGCGGGGTCCAGCTCTGGGGCCAACGTCCTGACTTTC.

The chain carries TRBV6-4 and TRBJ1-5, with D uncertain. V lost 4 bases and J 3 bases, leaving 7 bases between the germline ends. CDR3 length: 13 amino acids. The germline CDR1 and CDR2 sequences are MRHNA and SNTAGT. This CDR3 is CASSVESNQPQHF. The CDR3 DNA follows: TGTGCCAGCAGTGTGGAGTCCAATCAGCCCCAGCATTTT.

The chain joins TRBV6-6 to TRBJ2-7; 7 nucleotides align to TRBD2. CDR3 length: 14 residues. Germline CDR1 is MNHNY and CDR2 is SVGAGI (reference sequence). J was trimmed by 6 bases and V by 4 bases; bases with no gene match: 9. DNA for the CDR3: TGTGCCAGCAGTTCCGACGCGGGGGTTACCGAGCAGTACTTC. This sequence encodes CASSSDAGVTEQYF.

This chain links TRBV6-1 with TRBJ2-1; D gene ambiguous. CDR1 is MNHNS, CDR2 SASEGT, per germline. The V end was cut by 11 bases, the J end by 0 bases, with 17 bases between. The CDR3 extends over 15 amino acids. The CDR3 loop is CAYSVDLSSYNEQFF. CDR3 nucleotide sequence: TGTGCCTACAGCGTTGACCTGAGCTCCTACAATGAGCAGTTCTTC.

CDR3 sequence reads: CASSFGTGDQETQYF. CDR3 in DNA: TGCGCCAGCAGTTTTGGGACAGGGGACCAAGAGACCCAGTACTTC. The chain employs TRBV5-1 and TRBJ2-5; 10 positions agree with TRBD1. Germline CDR1 SGHRS, CDR2 YFSETQ. V lost 5 bases to trimming and J lost 0 bases; unmatched junction nucleotides: 4. CDR3 size: 15 residues.

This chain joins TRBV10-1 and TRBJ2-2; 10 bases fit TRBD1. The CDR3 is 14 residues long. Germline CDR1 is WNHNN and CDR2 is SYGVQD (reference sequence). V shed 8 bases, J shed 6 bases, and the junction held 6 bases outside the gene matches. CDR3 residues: CASGGQGWAGELFF. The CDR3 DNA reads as TGCGCCAGCGGGGGACAGGGGTGGGCCGGGGAGCTGTTTTTT.

This chain's CDR3 is CASSSGVNEQFF. The CDR3, as DNA: TGTGCCAGCAGCTCGGGGGTGAATGAGCAGTTCTTC. The J gene is TRBJ2-1, the V gene TRBV6-5; D perhaps matches TRBD2 (6 bases). This CDR3 is 12 amino acids long. Trimming removed 6 bases from V and 7 bases from J, with 10 bases in between. CDR1 and CDR2 from the germline V gene are MNHEY and SVGAGI.

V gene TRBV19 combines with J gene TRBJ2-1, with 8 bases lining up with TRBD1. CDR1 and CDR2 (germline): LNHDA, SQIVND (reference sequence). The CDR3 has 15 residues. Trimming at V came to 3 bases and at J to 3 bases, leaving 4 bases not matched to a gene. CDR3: CASSISQGGYNEQFF. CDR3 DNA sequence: TGTGCCAGTAGTATCTCACAGGGGGGCTACAATGAGCAGTTCTTC.

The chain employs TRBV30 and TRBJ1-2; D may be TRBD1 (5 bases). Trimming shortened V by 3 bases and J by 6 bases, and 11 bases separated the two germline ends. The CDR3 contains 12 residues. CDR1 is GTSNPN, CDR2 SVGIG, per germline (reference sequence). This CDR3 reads CAWSGGGDGYTF. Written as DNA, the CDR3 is TGTGCCTGGAGCGGGGGTGGGGATGGCTACACCTTC.

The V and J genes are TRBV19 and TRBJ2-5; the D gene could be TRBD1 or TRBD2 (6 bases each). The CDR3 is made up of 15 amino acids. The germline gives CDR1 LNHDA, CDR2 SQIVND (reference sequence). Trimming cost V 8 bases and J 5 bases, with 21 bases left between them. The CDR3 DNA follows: TGTGCCAGTTCCCCCGCCTCCACAGGGAGGGAGACCCAGTACTTC. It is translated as CASSPASTGRETQYF.

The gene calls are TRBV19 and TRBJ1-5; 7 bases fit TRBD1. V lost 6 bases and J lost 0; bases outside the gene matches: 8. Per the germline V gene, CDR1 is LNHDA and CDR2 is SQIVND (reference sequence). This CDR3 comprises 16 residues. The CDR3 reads CASSTGQSYSNQPQHF. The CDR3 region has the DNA TGTGCCAGTAGCACGGGACAGTCTTATAGCAATCAGCCCCAGCATTTT.

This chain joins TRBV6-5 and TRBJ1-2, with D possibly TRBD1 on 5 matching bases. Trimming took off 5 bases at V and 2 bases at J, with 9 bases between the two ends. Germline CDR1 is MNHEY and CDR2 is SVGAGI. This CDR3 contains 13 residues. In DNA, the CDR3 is TGTGCCAGCAGTCGGGACGGAAACTATGGCTACACCTTC. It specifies CASSRDGNYGYTF.

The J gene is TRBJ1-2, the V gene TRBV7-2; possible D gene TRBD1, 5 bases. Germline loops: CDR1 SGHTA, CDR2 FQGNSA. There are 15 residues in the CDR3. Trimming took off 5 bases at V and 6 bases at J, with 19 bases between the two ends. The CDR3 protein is CASSAGTVVTNGYTF. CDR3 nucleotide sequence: TGTGCCAGCAGCGCGGGGACGGTCGTAACTAATGGCTACACCTTC.